What follows describes a single TCR beta chain. This record comes from a study of blood T cell repertoires in COVID-19. In the study overall: Spain, Italy and the United States supplied samples that represented acute and convalescent COVID-19.

Under the authors' procedure: Counts of nucleated cells, estimated from reference gene primer amplification, were obtained. Clones were read by immunoSEQ multiplex PCR, and TCRdb kept only the in-frame ones, dropping some. The DNA gave D and trimming, while V, J and clone size come from that table. The table has 360,000 or so clones, nearly 90% seen once. Recovered Cohort 3 donors showed two negative PCRs, clearance, or symptom resolution. After removal of 5 bases from V and 3 bases from J, the junction contained 5 bases not matched to a gene. This CDR3 is 14 amino acids long. CDR1 and CDR2 (germline): SGHNT, YENEEA.

The chain couples TRBV11-3 to TRBJ1-1, with 8 nucleotides matching TRBD1. Sequenced: PBMCs or T cells enriched from blood (not recorded which). The TCR comes from a woman aged 25 to 39 who had recovered from COVID-19. In DNA form, the CDR3 reads TGTGCCAGCAGCAGAGACAGGGGACACACTGAAGCTTTCTTT. This gives the protein CASSRDRGHTEAFF.